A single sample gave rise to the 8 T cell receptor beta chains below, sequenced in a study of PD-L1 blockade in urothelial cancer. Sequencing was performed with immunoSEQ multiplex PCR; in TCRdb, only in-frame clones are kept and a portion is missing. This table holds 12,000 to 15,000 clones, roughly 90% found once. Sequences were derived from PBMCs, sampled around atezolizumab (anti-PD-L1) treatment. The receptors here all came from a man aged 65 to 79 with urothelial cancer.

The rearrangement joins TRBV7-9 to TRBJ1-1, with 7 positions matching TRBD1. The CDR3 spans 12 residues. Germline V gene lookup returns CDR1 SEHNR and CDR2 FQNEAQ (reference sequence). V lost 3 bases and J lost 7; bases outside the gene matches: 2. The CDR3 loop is CASSFWDSEAFF. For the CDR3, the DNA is TGTGCCAGCAGCTTCTGGGACAGTGAAGCTTTCTTT.

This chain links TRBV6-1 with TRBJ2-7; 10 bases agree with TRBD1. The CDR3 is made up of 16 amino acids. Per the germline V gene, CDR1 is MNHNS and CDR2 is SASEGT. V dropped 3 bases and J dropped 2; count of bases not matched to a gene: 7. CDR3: CASSDLGTGDPYEQYF. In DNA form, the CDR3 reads TGTGCCAGCAGTGACCTCGGGACAGGGGATCCCTACGAGCAGTACTTC.

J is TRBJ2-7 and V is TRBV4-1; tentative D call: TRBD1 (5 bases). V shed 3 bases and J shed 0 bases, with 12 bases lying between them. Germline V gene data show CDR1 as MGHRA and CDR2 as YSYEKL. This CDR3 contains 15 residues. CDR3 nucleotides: TGCGCCAGCAGCCACACCGCAGGGTCCTCCTACGAGCAGTACTTC. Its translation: CASSHTAGSSYEQYF.

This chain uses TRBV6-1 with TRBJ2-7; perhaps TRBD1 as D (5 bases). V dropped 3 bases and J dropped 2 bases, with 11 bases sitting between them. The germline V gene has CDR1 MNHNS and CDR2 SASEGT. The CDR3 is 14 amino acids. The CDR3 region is CASSDRRAAYEQYF. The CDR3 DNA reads TGTGCCAGCAGTGATCGCAGGGCGGCCTACGAGCAGTACTTC.

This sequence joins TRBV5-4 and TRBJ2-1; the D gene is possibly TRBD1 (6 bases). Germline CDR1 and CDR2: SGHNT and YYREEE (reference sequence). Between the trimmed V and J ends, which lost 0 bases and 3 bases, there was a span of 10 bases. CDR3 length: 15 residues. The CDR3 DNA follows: TGTGCCAGCAGCTTGGGGACAGAATACTACAATGAGCAGTTCTTC. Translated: CASSLGTEYYNEQFF.

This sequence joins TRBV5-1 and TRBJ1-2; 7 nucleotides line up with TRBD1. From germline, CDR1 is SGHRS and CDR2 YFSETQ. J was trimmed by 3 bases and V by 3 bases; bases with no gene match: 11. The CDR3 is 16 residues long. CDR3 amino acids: CASSSGQVPIYYGYTF. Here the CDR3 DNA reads TGCGCCAGCAGCTCCGGACAGGTTCCAATTTACTATGGCTACACCTTC. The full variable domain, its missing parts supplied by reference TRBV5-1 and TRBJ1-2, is KAGVTQTPRYLIKTRGQQVTLSCSPISGHRSVSWYQQTPGQGLQFLFEYFSETQRNKGNFPGRFSGRQFSNSRSEMNVSTLELGDSALYLCASSSGQVPIYYGYTFGSGTRLTVV.

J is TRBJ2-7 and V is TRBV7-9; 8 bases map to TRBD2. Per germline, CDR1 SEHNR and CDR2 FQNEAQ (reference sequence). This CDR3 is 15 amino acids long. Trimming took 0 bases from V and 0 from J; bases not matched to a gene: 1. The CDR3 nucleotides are TGTGCCAGCAGCTTAGCGACTAGCGCCTCCTACGAGCAGTACTTC. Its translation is CASSLATSASYEQYF. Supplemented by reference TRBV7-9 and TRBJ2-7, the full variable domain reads DTGVSQNPRHKITKRGQNVTFRCDPISEHNRLYWYRQTLGQGPEFLTYFQNEAQLEKSRLLSDRFSAERPKGSFSTLEIQRTEQGDSAMYLCASSLATSASYEQYFGPGTRLTVT.

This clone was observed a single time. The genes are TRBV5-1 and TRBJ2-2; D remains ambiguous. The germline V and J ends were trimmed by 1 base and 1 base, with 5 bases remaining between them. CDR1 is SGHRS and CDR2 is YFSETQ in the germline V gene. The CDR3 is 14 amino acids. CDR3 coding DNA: TGCGCCAGCAGCTTGAATCTGAACACCGGGGAGCTGTTTTTT. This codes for CASSLNLNTGELFF.